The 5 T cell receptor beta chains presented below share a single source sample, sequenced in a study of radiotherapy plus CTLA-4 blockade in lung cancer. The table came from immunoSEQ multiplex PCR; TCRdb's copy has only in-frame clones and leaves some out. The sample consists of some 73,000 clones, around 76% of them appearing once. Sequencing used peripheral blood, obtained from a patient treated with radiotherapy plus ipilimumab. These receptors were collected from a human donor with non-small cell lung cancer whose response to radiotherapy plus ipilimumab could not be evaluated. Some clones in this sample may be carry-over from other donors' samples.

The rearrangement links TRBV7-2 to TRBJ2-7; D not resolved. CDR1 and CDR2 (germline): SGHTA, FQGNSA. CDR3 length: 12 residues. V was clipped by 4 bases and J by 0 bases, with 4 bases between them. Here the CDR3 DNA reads TGTGCCAGCAGCTCGAGCTCCTACGAGCAGTACTTC. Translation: CASSSSSYEQYF.

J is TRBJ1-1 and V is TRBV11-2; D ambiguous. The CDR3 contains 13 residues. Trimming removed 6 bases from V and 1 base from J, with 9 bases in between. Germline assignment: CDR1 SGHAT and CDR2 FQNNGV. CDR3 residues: CASSFQANTEAFF. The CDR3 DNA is TGTGCCAGCAGTTTTCAAGCGAACACTGAAGCTTTCTTT.

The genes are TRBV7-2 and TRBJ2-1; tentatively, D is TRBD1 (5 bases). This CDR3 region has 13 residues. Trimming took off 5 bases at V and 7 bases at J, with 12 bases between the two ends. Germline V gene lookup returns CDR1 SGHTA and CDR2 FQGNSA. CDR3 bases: TGTGCCAGCAGCCCCCCAGGGCAGAATGAGCAGTTCTTC. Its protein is CASSPPGQNEQFF.

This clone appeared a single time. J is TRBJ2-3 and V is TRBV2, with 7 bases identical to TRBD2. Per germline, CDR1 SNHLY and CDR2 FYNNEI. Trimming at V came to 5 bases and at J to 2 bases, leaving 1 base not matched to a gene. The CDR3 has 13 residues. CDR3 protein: CASSSGATDTQYF. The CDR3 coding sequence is TGTGCCAGCAGTAGCGGGGCCACAGATACGCAGTATTTT.

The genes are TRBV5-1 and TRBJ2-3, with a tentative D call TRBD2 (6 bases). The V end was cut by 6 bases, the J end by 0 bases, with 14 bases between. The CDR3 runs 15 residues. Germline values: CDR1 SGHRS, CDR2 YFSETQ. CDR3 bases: TGCGCCAGCACGGCGAGCGGGTTGAGCACAGATACGCAGTATTTT. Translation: CASTASGLSTDTQYF.